These 25 T cell receptor beta chains were all obtained from the same sample, sequenced in a study of technical replicates of blood from several donors. Here immunoSEQ multiplex PCR was the method, and the copy in TCRdb shows in-frame clones only, minus some. This sample has about 83,000 clones, with roughly 94% found just once. Specimen: T cells isolated from PBMCs. These receptors all stem from a human donor in good health.

V gene TRBV27 combines with J gene TRBJ2-5; D gene ambiguous. V dropped 3 bases and J dropped 5 bases, with 10 bases sitting between them. The V gene's germline CDR1 is MNHEY and CDR2 SMNVEV (reference sequence). The CDR3 runs to 13 residues. In nucleotides, the CDR3 is TGTGCCAGCAGTTTGTTTCCGTCGGAGACCCAGTACTTC. Its translation: CASSLFPSETQYF.

The chain uses TRBV4-1 and TRBJ2-1; perhaps TRBD1 as D (5 bases). Between the trimmed V and J ends, which lost 0 bases and 4 bases, there was a span of 10 bases. This CDR3 has 15 residues. Germline V CDR1 and CDR2: MGHRA, YSYEKL. DNA of the CDR3: TGCGCCAGCAGCCAAGAAGGACAAGGTTACAATGAGCAGTTCTTC. As protein: CASSQEGQGYNEQFF.

V usage is TRBV25-1 and J usage is TRBJ2-5; D possibly corresponds to TRBD2 (6 bases). The CDR3 is 14 residues long. V lost 3 bases, J lost 4 bases, and 12 bases lay in between. Germline lookup yields CDR1 MGHDK and CDR2 SYGVNS. CDR3 sequence reads: CASSDWGVGETQYF. The CDR3 nucleotides are TGTGCCAGCAGTGATTGGGGGGTGGGAGAGACCCAGTACTTC. Full variable domain (rest looked up from reference TRBV25-1 and TRBJ2-5): EADIYQTPRYLVIGTGKKITLECSQTMGHDKMYWYQQDPGMELHLIHYSYGVNSTEKGDLSSESTVSRIRTEHFPLTLESARPSHTSQYLCASSDWGVGETQYFGPGTRLLVL.

V and J are TRBV30 and TRBJ2-7; 8 nucleotides align to TRBD1. Germline V gene lookup returns CDR1 GTSNPN and CDR2 SVGIG (reference sequence). This CDR3 is built from 15 residues. The junction had 8 bases not matched to a gene; V was cut back by 4 bases and J by 0 bases. The CDR3 region is CAWNGWTGNSYEQYF. DNA for the CDR3: TGTGCCTGGAACGGCTGGACAGGGAACTCCTACGAGCAGTACTTC. The entire variable domain, with the rest obtained from reference TRBV30 and TRBJ2-7, is as follows: SQTIHQWPATLVQPVGSPLSLECTVEGTSNPNLYWYRQAAGRGLQLLFYSVGIGQISSEVPQNLSASRPQDRQFILSSKKLLLSDSGFYLCAWNGWTGNSYEQYFGPGTRLTVT.

The chain carries TRBV10-2 and TRBJ2-7; 8 nucleotides match TRBD2. The germline V gene encodes CDR1 WSHSY and CDR2 SAAADI. This CDR3 is built from 12 residues. V shed 7 bases and J 3 bases; nucleotides not matched to a gene: 2. CDR3 region: CASTAGGYEQYF. The CDR3 nucleotides are TGCGCCAGCACCGCGGGGGGCTACGAGCAGTACTTC.

V gene TRBV5-4 combines with J gene TRBJ1-4, with D perhaps matching TRBD1 (6 bases). V was trimmed by 4 bases and J by 3 bases, leaving 19 bases between them. The CDR3 is made up of 17 amino acids. Germline V lookup: CDR1 SGHNT, CDR2 YYREEE (reference sequence). This CDR3 reads CASSLGGGQMANEKLFF. Here the CDR3 DNA reads TGTGCCAGCAGCCTCGGGGGGGGGCAAATGGCTAATGAAAAACTGTTTTTT.

The genes are TRBV7-9 and TRBJ1-5; D uncertain. Germline CDR1 and CDR2: SEHNR and FQNEAQ (reference sequence). Trimming took off 5 bases at V and 5 bases at J, with 7 bases between the two ends. The CDR3 runs to 12 residues. DNA of the CDR3: TGTGCCAGCAGCCCCGTCGATCAGCCCCAGCATTTT. It yields the protein CASSPVDQPQHF. The full variable domain, with the rest looked up from reference TRBV7-9 and TRBJ1-5, is DTGVSQNPRHKITKRGQNVTFRCDPISEHNRLYWYRQTLGQGPEFLTYFQNEAQLEKSRLLSDRFSAERPKGSFSTLEIQRTEQGDSAMYLCASSPVDQPQHFGDGTRLSIL.

CDR3 nucleotide sequence: TGTGCCATCAGTCACCCCGCTAGGGGCGGCTACACCTTC. Its protein is CAISHPARGGYTF. The chain uses TRBV10-3 and TRBJ1-2; the D gene is possibly TRBD1 (5 bases). In germline, CDR1 is ENHRY, CDR2 SYGVKD. CDR3 length: 13 residues. The germline V and J ends were trimmed by 5 bases and 8 bases, with 15 bases remaining between them.

In this sample, this clone turned up once. The chain is built from TRBV7-2 and TRBJ2-6; 9 bases are shared with TRBD1. Losses at the gene ends were 4 bases for V and 0 bases for J; bases not matched to a gene: 10. The CDR3 length is 19 residues. Germline V gene sequence: CDR1 SGHTA, CDR2 FQGNSA. The CDR3, as DNA: TGTGCCAGCAGCTCCCCAGCGGACAGGGGAAGCTCTGGGGCCAACGTCCTGACTTTC. This gives the protein CASSSPADRGSSGANVLTF.

This clone was counted a single time. This chain uses TRBV5-1 with TRBJ2-5; 7 bases are a match to TRBD2. CDR1 and CDR2 from the germline V gene are SGHRS and YFSETQ. This CDR3 is built from 13 residues. With V trimmed by 5 bases and J by 7 bases, 8 bases remained unmatched. The CDR3 DNA reads as TGCGCCAGCAGGGAAGCGGGCGGGAGGACCCAGTACTTC. Translation gives CASREAGGRTQYF.

The V and J genes are TRBV6-5 and TRBJ2-1; no definite D call. Germline V gene lookup returns CDR1 MNHEY and CDR2 SVGAGI. V was pared by 10 bases and J by 4 bases, with 8 bases between. This CDR3 comprises 11 residues. The CDR3, as DNA: TGTGCCACGGTGTCTTACAATGAGCAGTTCTTC. It yields the protein CATVSYNEQFF.

The chain couples TRBV6-5 to TRBJ1-2, with TRBD1 as a possible D gene (6 bases). CDR3 length: 13 residues. Trimming stripped 5 bases from V and 3 bases from J, with 10 bases between. Germline V gene data show CDR1 as MNHEY and CDR2 as SVGAGI. CDR3 in amino acids: CASSPDSYYGYTF. The CDR3 nucleotides are TGTGCCAGCAGTCCGGACAGTTACTATGGCTACACCTTC.

The J gene is TRBJ1-2, the V gene TRBV19; 8 bases are shared with TRBD1. Germline loops: CDR1 LNHDA, CDR2 SQIVND (reference sequence). The CDR3 consists of 15 residues. V lost 4 bases to trimming and J lost 0 bases; unmatched junction nucleotides: 4. The CDR3 DNA is TGTGCCAGTAGTACTTCACAGGGGGCTAACTATGGCTACACCTTC. It encodes CASSTSQGANYGYTF. The full variable domain, its missing parts supplied by reference TRBV19 and TRBJ1-2, is DGGITQSPKYLFRKEGQNVTLSCEQNLNHDAMYWYRQDPGQGLRLIYYSQIVNDFQKGDIAEGYSVSREKKESFPLTVTSAQKNPTAFYLCASSTSQGANYGYTFGSGTRLTVV.

The chain recombines TRBV7-9 with TRBJ2-2; no definite D call. The CDR3 is 13 amino acids. Germline V gene lookup returns CDR1 SEHNR and CDR2 FQNEAQ (reference sequence). Deletions cut 7 bases from V and 5 bases from J, with 11 bases between. CDR3 nucleotides: TGTGCCAGCACCCCGGGTGGGACCGGGGAGCTGTTTTTT. This translates into CASTPGGTGELFF.

The chain is built from TRBV5-1 and TRBJ1-1, with 7 bases fitting TRBD1. The ends lost 5 bases at V and 1 base at J; junction bases unmatched: 2. Germline V lookup: CDR1 SGHRS, CDR2 YFSETQ. CDR3 size: 13 residues. CDR3 in DNA: TGCGCCAGCAGAAACAGGGGGAACACTGAAGCTTTCTTT. Translating it yields CASRNRGNTEAFF.

The chain carries TRBV9 and TRBJ2-3; D is undetermined. Germline V lookup: CDR1 SGDLS, CDR2 YYNGEE. Deletions cut 4 bases from V and 4 bases from J, with 7 bases between. The CDR3 covers 12 residues. CDR3 nucleotide sequence: TGTGCCAGCAGCTTCGGGTCAGATACGCAGTATTTT. It encodes CASSFGSDTQYF.

The V gene is TRBV4-2, the J gene TRBJ2-1; TRBD2 matches at 11 bases. There are 18 residues in the CDR3. Germline loops: CDR1 LGHNA, CDR2 YNFKEQ. J was trimmed by 2 bases and V by 0 bases; bases with no gene match: 6. CDR3 coding DNA: TGTGCCAGCAGCCAAGATAGCGGGGGGGCTTTTACCTACAATGAGCAGTTCTTC. Protein sequence: CASSQDSGGAFTYNEQFF.

The rearrangement links TRBV27 to TRBJ2-7, with 8 positions matching TRBD2. V lost 8 bases and J lost 3; bases outside the gene matches: 9. The germline CDR1 and CDR2 sequences are MNHEY and SMNVEV (reference sequence). The length of the CDR3 is 14 residues. The DNA for the CDR3 is TGTGCCAGCGCCCGGGAGGGCCCGGGCTACGAGCAGTACTTC. Protein: CASAREGPGYEQYF.

The V and J genes are TRBV14 and TRBJ2-1; D not resolved. Germline V gene lookup returns CDR1 SGHDN and CDR2 FVKESK. Between the trimmed V and J ends, which lost 3 bases and 5 bases, there was a span of 23 bases. CDR3 length: 18 residues. CDR3 protein: CASSHKNPLRRSDNEQFF. The CDR3 bases are TGTGCCAGCAGCCACAAAAACCCCTTGCGGCGGAGCGACAATGAGCAGTTCTTC.

The gene calls are TRBV28 and TRBJ2-3, with a tentative D call TRBD2 (6 bases). This CDR3 is 15 amino acids long. Looked up from germline, CDR1 is MDHEN and CDR2 is SYDVKM. V lost 1 base and J 4 bases, leaving 12 bases between the germline ends. CDR3: CASSLYGSVSDTQYF. The CDR3 DNA follows: TGTGCCAGCAGTTTATACGGGAGTGTATCAGATACGCAGTATTTT.

The V call is TRBV30, the J call TRBJ2-1, with D possibly being TRBD1 (5 bases). CDR1 GTSNPN and CDR2 SVGIG come from the germline V gene (reference sequence). Trimming removed 4 bases from V and 6 bases from J, with 13 bases in between. The CDR3 is made up of 13 amino acids. CDR3 protein: CAWNAQELNEQFF. CDR3 sequence (DNA): TGTGCCTGGAACGCACAGGAGCTCAATGAGCAGTTCTTC.

The chain uses TRBV6-6 and TRBJ2-5, with 7 positions matching TRBD1. Germline trimming cut 6 bases from V and 3 bases from J; bases unmatched to any gene: 4. CDR1 MNHNY and CDR2 SVGAGI come from the germline V gene (reference sequence). The length of the CDR3 is 13 residues. This chain's CDR3 is CASRTGTEETQYF. The CDR3 nucleotides read TGTGCCAGCAGAACCGGGACAGAAGAGACCCAGTACTTC.

The chain couples TRBV30 to TRBJ1-2, with D possibly TRBD1 on 5 matching bases. V lost 6 bases and J lost 3, with 20 bases in between. Per the germline V gene, CDR1 is GTSNPN and CDR2 is SVGIG (reference sequence). This CDR3 contains 15 residues. CDR3 DNA: TGTGCCTGCGGGACTCCGTCCTTCACTTACTATGGCTACACCTTC. Translation gives CACGTPSFTYYGYTF.

The CDR3 sequence is CASSPGTSAYEQYF. The CDR3 DNA is TGTGCCAGCAGCCCCGGGACATCCGCCTACGAGCAGTACTTC. V is TRBV13 and J is TRBJ2-7; tentative D call: TRBD1 (6 bases). The V end lost 5 bases, the J end lost 2 bases, and 13 bases lay between the germline ends. The germline V gene has CDR1 PRHDT and CDR2 FYEKMQ (reference sequence). CDR3 length: 14 amino acids. The whole variable domain, remainder taken from reference TRBV13 and TRBJ2-7, is AAGVIQSPRHLIKEKRETATLKCYPIPRHDTVYWYQQGPGQDPQFLISFYEKMQSDKGSIPDRFSAQQFSDYHSELNMSSLELGDSALYFCASSPGTSAYEQYFGPGTRLTVT.

This rearrangement joins TRBV11-2 to TRBJ1-1, with a tentative D call TRBD1 (6 bases). Germline loops: CDR1 SGHAT, CDR2 FQNNGV. The CDR3 sequence is 16 residues long. V dropped 0 bases and J dropped 7 bases, with 18 bases sitting between them. The CDR3: CASSLDLRGISNEAFF. The CDR3 DNA sequence: TGTGCCAGCAGCTTAGATTTGAGGGGGATCAGCAATGAAGCTTTCTTT.